One sample yielded the 26 T cell receptor beta chains listed below, sequenced in a study of cytomegalovirus exposure and HLA in healthy donors. Primers included in the PCR were 60 Vbeta and 13 Jbeta primers. Sequenced by immunoSEQ multiplex PCR; TCRdb stores in-frame clones only, minus some. Of 170,000 or so clones detected, 75% to 90% appear once; the ten largest clones hold roughly 2%. Sample: PBMCs. The source is a woman aged 18-35 years in good health and CMV-seronegative.

The chain combines TRBV27 with TRBJ1-1; perhaps TRBD1 as D (6 bases). Deletions cut 5 bases from V and 3 bases from J, with 16 bases between. Per the germline V gene, CDR1 is MNHEY and CDR2 is SMNVEV (reference sequence). The CDR3 covers 15 residues. CDR3 sequence reads: CASSATGIGDTEAFF. The CDR3 DNA reads as TGTGCCAGCAGTGCAACAGGGATAGGGGACACTGAAGCTTTCTTT.

This clone was observed once. Distinct nucleotide sequences in the sample also encode this CDR3. The chain is built from TRBV4-1 and TRBJ2-5, with a possible D match to TRBD2 (5 bases). CDR1 and CDR2 (germline): MGHRA, YSYEKL. The CDR3 runs 14 residues. V lost 0 bases, J lost 2 bases, and 7 bases lay in between. The CDR3 region is CASSQDPGQETQYF. CDR3 nucleotides: TGCGCCAGCAGCCAAGACCCGGGACAAGAGACCCAGTACTTC.

The chain joins TRBV29-1 to TRBJ1-1; D is undetermined. Trimming took off 1 base at V and 4 bases at J, with 13 bases between the two ends. The CDR3 covers 14 residues. Per the germline V gene, CDR1 is SQVTM and CDR2 is ANQGSEA. In DNA form, the CDR3 reads TGCAGCGTTGAAGGAACCACTGCCTCCACTGAAGCTTTCTTT. Translating it yields CSVEGTTASTEAFF.

This clone showed up just a few times. CDR3 nucleotides: TGTGCCAGCAGCTCTTATGCTCGGACTAGCGGGAACTACGAGCAGTACTTC. Translated: CASSSYARTSGNYEQYF. The J gene is TRBJ2-7, the V gene TRBV7-9; 12 positions match TRBD2. The CDR3 contains 17 residues. Germline V gives CDR1 SEHNR, CDR2 FQNEAQ (reference sequence). The V gene end was trimmed by 4 bases and the J gene end by 3 bases; junction bases not matched to a gene: 10.

The chain couples TRBV28 to TRBJ2-1, with D maybe TRBD2 (6 bases). V shed 0 bases and J shed 2 bases, with 17 bases lying between them. The length of the CDR3 is 18 residues. Germline CDR1 MDHEN, CDR2 SYDVKM. CDR3 in amino acids: CASSLWQFGEATYNEQFF. For the CDR3, the DNA is TGTGCCAGCAGTTTATGGCAGTTCGGGGAGGCTACCTACAATGAGCAGTTCTTC.

This clone was counted between two and nine times. CDR3 nucleotide sequence: TGCGCCAGCAGCCAAGAACAGGTTACTAATGAAAAACTGTTTTTT. Encoded protein: CASSQEQVTNEKLFF. The chain has TRBV4-1 and TRBJ1-4; tentative D call: TRBD1 (5 bases). Trimming pared 0 bases from V and 2 bases from J, leaving 7 bases between. The germline V gene has CDR1 MGHRA and CDR2 YSYEKL. This CDR3 has 15 residues.

This clone appeared a single time. The rearrangement links TRBV28 to TRBJ2-1; 7 nucleotides line up with TRBD2. Losses at the gene ends were 10 bases for V and 7 bases for J; bases not matched to a gene: 10. This CDR3 is built from 13 residues. CDR1 and CDR2 from the germline V gene are MDHEN and SYDVKM. The CDR3 region is CAISSGMGNEQFF. DNA for the CDR3: TGTGCCATTTCAAGCGGGATGGGTAATGAGCAGTTCTTC.

The gene calls are TRBV29-1 and TRBJ1-4, with 8 positions matching TRBD1. The germline CDR1 and CDR2 sequences are SQVTM and ANQGSEA. This CDR3 has 17 amino acids. J was trimmed by 7 bases and V by 6 bases; bases with no gene match: 19. The CDR3 nucleotides read TGCAGCGTCCTCGCCGGGACAGGCTTCGGGGTTGGTGAAAAACTGTTTTTT. Translating gives CSVLAGTGFGVGEKLFF. The complete variable domain, with remaining parts taken from reference TRBV29-1 and TRBJ1-4, reads SAVISQKPSRDICQRGTSLTIQCQVDSQVTMMFWYRQQPGQSLTLIATANQGSEATYESGFVIDKFPISRPNLTFSTLTVSNMSPEDSSIYLCSVLAGTGFGVGEKLFFGSGTQLSVL.

This clone has just one count. V and J are TRBV4-1 and TRBJ2-7; TRBD2 aligns across 10 bases. There are 16 residues in the CDR3. Germline trimming cut 1 base from V and 2 bases from J; bases unmatched to any gene: 5. Germline lookup yields CDR1 MGHRA and CDR2 YSYEKL. The CDR3: CASSQVLAGPAYEQYF. CDR3 bases: TGCGCCAGCAGCCAAGTACTAGCGGGGCCGGCCTACGAGCAGTACTTC.

V usage is TRBV19 and J usage is TRBJ2-7; 9 nucleotides align to TRBD2. Per germline, CDR1 LNHDA and CDR2 SQIVND (reference sequence). Trimming at V came to 3 bases and at J to 2 bases, leaving 2 bases not matched to a gene. The CDR3 runs 14 residues. In DNA form, the CDR3 reads TGTGCCAGTAGTATGACTAGCGGTCCCTACGAGCAGTACTTC. Encoded protein: CASSMTSGPYEQYF.

V gene TRBV9 combines with J gene TRBJ1-2; the match to TRBD1 covers 7 bases. V gave up 3 bases and J gave up 3 bases; unmatched junction bases: 11. Germline CDR1 reads SGDLS; CDR2 reads YYNGEE. The CDR3 sequence is 16 residues long. The CDR3 loop reads CASSAEQGRGDYGYTF. Here the CDR3 DNA reads TGTGCCAGCAGCGCAGAACAGGGGCGGGGGGACTATGGCTACACCTTC.

This clone has a single count. This specimen includes other DNA sequences encoding the same CDR3. The chain combines TRBV5-6 with TRBJ1-2; D is unclear. Germline lookup yields CDR1 SGHDT and CDR2 YYEEEE. Trimming shortened V by 4 bases and J by 6 bases, and 7 bases separated the two germline ends. This CDR3 is 11 amino acids long. CDR3 coding DNA: TGTGCCAGCAGCGGGCTACATGGCTACACCTTC. Its translation is CASSGLHGYTF.

For the CDR3, the DNA is TGTGCCAGCTCAGGACCAGTTGGGGGCGCCGCTGGCGGCGAGCAGTACTTC. This gives the protein CASSGPVGGAAGGEQYF. The chain has TRBV18 and TRBJ2-7; perhaps TRBD1 as D (6 bases). V was clipped by 5 bases and J by 6 bases, with 26 bases between them. Germline V lookup: CDR1 KGHSH, CDR2 LQKENI. The CDR3 is 17 amino acids.

V and J are TRBV12-5 and TRBJ2-3; 11 bases are a match to TRBD2. V lost 0 bases and J lost 1; bases outside the gene matches: 18. The germline CDR1 and CDR2 sequences are LGHNT and FRNRAP. This CDR3 contains 22 residues. CDR3 loop: CASGLVLGPTVAGGPGTDTQYF. DNA of the CDR3: TGTGCTAGTGGTTTGGTGTTGGGGCCTACCGTAGCGGGAGGGCCGGGCACAGATACGCAGTATTTT.

This clone was observed a handful of times. The CDR3 bases are TGTGCCAGCAGTTCGTCCGGGACAGGAAACACCATATATTTT. As protein: CASSSSGTGNTIYF. The genes are TRBV6-6 and TRBJ1-3; D might be TRBD1 (6 bases). The germline gives CDR1 MNHNY, CDR2 SVGAGI (reference sequence). V was cut by 4 bases and J by 4 bases, with 11 bases left in between. The CDR3 totals 14 residues.

The chain joins TRBV10-3 to TRBJ2-5, with D tentatively TRBD2 (6 bases). CDR3 length: 15 amino acids. V lost 0 bases, J lost 2 bases, and 10 bases lay in between. Germline V gives CDR1 ENHRY, CDR2 SYGVKD. The CDR3 sequence is CAISESSGFQETQYF. CDR3 bases: TGTGCCATCAGTGAGTCTAGCGGTTTTCAAGAGACCCAGTACTTC.

This chain connects TRBV6-5 to TRBJ2-5; a weak D match, TRBD2 (5 bases). CDR3 length: 12 residues. Germline V gives CDR1 MNHEY, CDR2 SVGAGI. V dropped 8 bases and J dropped 2 bases, with 9 bases sitting between them. This CDR3 is CASRSGQETQYF. The CDR3 bases are TGTGCCAGCCGCTCGGGGCAAGAGACCCAGTACTTC.

The chain couples TRBV7-9 to TRBJ1-5; 7 bases are a match to TRBD1. The trim removed 3 bases at V and 7 bases at J, leaving 6 bases unmatched. CDR1 and CDR2 (germline): SEHNR, FQNEAQ (reference sequence). CDR3 length equals 14 residues. The CDR3 spells CASSFGTDPQPQHF. Here the CDR3 DNA reads TGTGCCAGCAGCTTTGGGACAGACCCCCAGCCCCAGCATTTT.

The chain joins TRBV4-1 to TRBJ2-1, with D perhaps matching TRBD2 (5 bases). Trimming removed 1 base from V and 7 bases from J, with 20 bases in between. The CDR3 spans 17 residues. Germline V lookup: CDR1 MGHRA, CDR2 YSYEKL. The CDR3: CASSQGILQGLRNEQFF. In nucleotides, the CDR3 is TGCGCCAGCAGCCAAGGAATTTTGCAAGGACTGCGGAATGAGCAGTTCTTC.

The genes are TRBV2 and TRBJ1-4; TRBD1 agrees at 9 bases. The J segment lost 7 bases and the V segment lost 10 bases, leaving 10 bases of the junction unmatched. This CDR3 region has 14 residues. Germline V CDR1 and CDR2: SNHLY, FYNNEI. The CDR3 DNA follows: TGTGCCACTAGACAGGGGGGGACTTCTGAAAAACTGTTTTTT. Protein product: CATRQGGTSEKLFF.

The chain links TRBV4-2 to TRBJ1-6; the D gene is possibly TRBD1 (6 bases). The CDR3 totals 15 residues. The V and J ends lost 1 base and 11 bases respectively, with 15 bases between them. Germline V gene data show CDR1 as LGHNA and CDR2 as YNFKEQ. CDR3 loop: CASSQGQGPATPLHF. In DNA form, the CDR3 reads TGTGCCAGCAGCCAAGGGCAGGGGCCGGCGACACCCCTCCACTTT.

The chain carries TRBV6-4 and TRBJ2-1, with 9 bases that match TRBD1. V shed 6 bases and J 7 bases; nucleotides not matched to a gene: 7. The CDR3 runs to 14 residues. Per germline, CDR1 MRHNA and CDR2 SNTAGT. The CDR3 is CASSSTGGENEQFF. The CDR3 region has the DNA TGTGCCAGCAGCTCGACAGGGGGAGAGAATGAGCAGTTCTTC.

The V call is TRBV18, the J call TRBJ2-7; no clear D. Trimming stripped 3 bases from V and 5 bases from J, with 8 bases between. The CDR3 is 12 residues long. CDR1 is KGHSH, CDR2 LQKENI, per germline. In DNA, the CDR3 is TGTGCCAGCTCACCCAGTCTCGACGAGCAGTACTTC. It yields the protein CASSPSLDEQYF.

The V call is TRBV7-9, the J call TRBJ1-1; D is possibly TRBD1 (6 bases). The CDR3 contains 12 residues. In germline, CDR1 is SEHNR, CDR2 FQNEAQ (reference sequence). V lost 5 bases to trimming and J lost 9 bases, with 13 bases between them. Here the CDR3 DNA reads TGTGCCAGCAGCCCGGGGGGGCGCCAAGCTTTCTTT. It yields the protein CASSPGGRQAFF.

This clone appeared a single time. V is TRBV7-9 and J is TRBJ2-1; D gene ambiguous. This CDR3 spans 15 amino acids. Germline CDR1 SEHNR, CDR2 FQNEAQ (reference sequence). Trimming took 5 bases from V and 4 from J, leaving 15 bases between them. CDR3 sequence: CASSQQSGHYNEQFF. For the CDR3, the DNA is TGTGCCAGCAGCCAGCAGAGTGGGCATTACAATGAGCAGTTCTTC.

The CDR3 DNA reads TGCGCCAGCCTCCCCCTACTAGCGGTCCTGGAGACCCAGTACTTC. Protein: CASLPLLAVLETQYF. This chain uses TRBV10-1 with TRBJ2-5, with 8 bases matching TRBD2. The CDR3 spans 15 residues. Germline V lookup: CDR1 WNHNN, CDR2 SYGVQD (reference sequence). J gave up 5 bases and V 8 bases, and 13 bases lay outside the gene matches.